This TCR beta chain was observed in a study of blood T cell repertoires in COVID-19. Across the study: Samples representing acute and convalescent COVID-19 were sourced from the United States, Italy and Spain. PBMCs, B-cell-depleted T cells, or T cells provided the cDNA or gDNA that made up the material.

The assay was immunoSEQ multiplex PCR, and TCRdb's table has in-frame clones only and misses some. The repertoire has under 200,000 clones, around four fifths of them found once; the top ten carry around 0.93%. A single count supports this clone. This CDR3 has 11 amino acids. The V gene lost 4 bases and the J gene lost 5 bases, with 3 bases spanning the gap. Per the germline V gene, CDR1 is MNHNY and CDR2 is SVGAGI (reference sequence). The sequenced sample consisted of peripheral blood. The rearrangement joins TRBV6-6 to TRBJ2-1; the D is unclear. The receptor was isolated from a man aged 60 to 75 with COVID-19, enrolled during active disease. As DNA, the CDR3 is TGTGCCAGCAGTTTCGACAATGAGCAGTTCTTC. It is translated as CASSFDNEQFF.